These 27 T cell receptor beta chains share one sample of origin, sequenced in a study of blood T cell repertoires in COVID-19. Profiling relied on immunoSEQ multiplex PCR, and the TCRdb table lists in-frame clones only, not all of them. The sample comprises 85,000 to 130,000 clones, 70% to 80% of which are singletons, and 6% to 6.5% rests with the top ten. Sequenced sample: peripheral blood. All receptors come from a man older than 75 with COVID-19, enrolled during active disease.

The chain recombines TRBV4-3 with TRBJ2-7; D remains unclear. V lost 4 bases and J lost 1, with 17 bases in between. The CDR3 covers 16 residues. Germline values: CDR1 LGHNA, CDR2 YSLEER. CDR3 bases: TGCGCCAGCAGCCCAGGCCTTGACAACCCGTCCTACGAGCAGTACTTC. Translation: CASSPGLDNPSYEQYF.

The rearrangement joins TRBV11-3 to TRBJ2-2; 10 positions agree with TRBD2. Germline-derived CDR1 and CDR2 are SGHNT and YENEEA. Trimming cost V 3 bases and J 3 bases; bases outside gene matches: 13. The CDR3 is 19 amino acids. The chain's CDR3 is CASSFTWGSGRRDTGELFF. The CDR3 DNA is TGTGCCAGCAGCTTTACCTGGGGTAGCGGGAGGCGTGACACCGGGGAGCTGTTTTTT.

The J gene is TRBJ1-4, the V gene TRBV6-5; possible D gene TRBD1, 6 bases. Germline V gene sequence: CDR1 MNHEY, CDR2 SVGAGI. This CDR3 has 14 amino acids. V lost 4 bases and J lost 6, with 12 bases in between. The CDR3 DNA reads TGTGCCAGCAGTTTTACCCAGGGGTATGAAAAACTGTTTTTT. It yields the protein CASSFTQGYEKLFF.

The chain's CDR3 is CASSVDRVDTIYF. DNA for the CDR3: TGCGCCAGCAGCGTGGACAGGGTTGACACCATATATTTT. This sequence joins TRBV5-1 and TRBJ1-3; 8 bases are a match to TRBD1. With 4 bases clipped from V and 8 bases from J, the junction kept 5 bases outside the gene matches. Germline lookup yields CDR1 SGHRS and CDR2 YFSETQ. The CDR3 extends over 13 amino acids.

V usage is TRBV7-2 and J usage is TRBJ2-5; 10 nucleotides align to TRBD2. This CDR3 comprises 16 residues. The germline gives CDR1 SGHTA, CDR2 FQGNSA. J was trimmed by 4 bases and V by 1 base; bases with no gene match: 6. The DNA of the CDR3 is TGTGCCAGCAGCTTAGACCTAGCGGGGGCATCAGAGACCCAGTACTTC. Protein sequence: CASSLDLAGASETQYF.

The chain is built from TRBV28 and TRBJ1-5, with TRBD1 matching 9 bases. V lost 4 bases and J lost 4; bases outside the gene matches: 8. This CDR3 has 16 amino acids. CDR1 and CDR2 from the germline V gene are MDHEN and SYDVKM. CDR3 DNA sequence: TGTGCCAGCAGTTCCCCCTATGGACAGGGGAATCAGCCCCAGCATTTT. It is translated as CASSSPYGQGNQPQHF. The full variable domain, with the rest looked up from reference TRBV28 and TRBJ1-5, is DVKVTQSSRYLVKRTGEKVFLECVQDMDHENMFWYRQDPGLGLRLIYFSYDVKMKEKGDIPEGYSVSREKKERFSLILESASTNQTSMYLCASSSPYGQGNQPQHFGDGTRLSIL.

This clone occurred a few times. The J gene is TRBJ1-1, the V gene TRBV18; 7 nucleotides line up with TRBD1. CDR3 size: 16 residues. CDR1 and CDR2 from the germline V gene are KGHSH and LQKENI. Trimming removed 2 bases from V and 0 bases from J; junction bases left unmatched: 6. CDR3 sequence (DNA): TGTGCCAGCTCACCATGGACAGGAGCGATGAACACTGAAGCTTTCTTT. Encoded protein: CASSPWTGAMNTEAFF.

The chain links TRBV9 to TRBJ1-1; D remains unclear. The CDR3 covers 11 residues. CDR1 SGDLS and CDR2 YYNGEE come from the germline V gene. Deletions cut 3 bases from V and 8 bases from J, with 8 bases between. The CDR3 is CASSATAEAFF. In nucleotides, the CDR3 is TGTGCCAGCAGCGCCACTGCCGAAGCTTTCTTT.

The chain couples TRBV9 to TRBJ1-6; weak D call: TRBD1 (6 bases). V lost 3 bases, J lost 7 bases, and 11 bases lay in between. The CDR3 spans 14 residues. The germline V gene has CDR1 SGDLS and CDR2 YYNGEE. The CDR3 DNA reads TGTGCCAGCAGCGGACAGGTCGGGAATTCACCCCTCCACTTT. Protein: CASSGQVGNSPLHF.

The CDR3 sequence is CASSLNLAGVETQYF. The CDR3 nucleotides read TGTGCCAGCAGTTTAAATTTAGCGGGAGTAGAGACCCAGTACTTC. The J gene is TRBJ2-5, the V gene TRBV28; 9 nucleotides match TRBD2. The CDR3 runs to 15 residues. V lost 2 bases and J lost 4; bases outside the gene matches: 5. Germline values: CDR1 MDHEN, CDR2 SYDVKM.

This chain joins TRBV4-2 and TRBJ1-3, with a tentative D call TRBD1 (6 bases). This CDR3 is 16 amino acids long. V was trimmed by 1 base and J by 3 bases, leaving 13 bases between them. Germline loops: CDR1 LGHNA, CDR2 YNFKEQ. The CDR3 DNA reads TGTGCCAGCAGCCAAGCTTTTCGGACAGATGGAAACACCATATATTTT. Its translation: CASSQAFRTDGNTIYF.

The rearrangement links TRBV5-1 to TRBJ1-1; tentative D call: TRBD1 (6 bases). Germline CDR1 and CDR2: SGHRS and YFSETQ. Trimming pared 0 bases from V and 3 bases from J, leaving 9 bases between. This CDR3 is 14 amino acids long. The CDR3 loop reads CASSLGPGDTEAFF. DNA for the CDR3: TGCGCCAGCAGCTTGGGGCCAGGGGACACTGAAGCTTTCTTT.

A note on this clone: Compared with germline, one end of the junction differs, possibly owing to a read error. V is TRBV7-7 and J is TRBJ2-2, with D possibly matching TRBD1 (5 bases). The V gene's germline CDR1 is SSHAT and CDR2 FNYEAQ (reference sequence). The CDR3 spans 14 residues. The CDR3 nucleotides are TGTGCTAGCAGCTCATGGCAGGGAATCGGGGAGCTGTTTTTT. This encodes CASSSWQGIGELFF.

V gene TRBV2 combines with J gene TRBJ2-7, with TRBD1 matching over 7 bases. V was clipped by 4 bases and J by 2 bases; unmatched bases: 5. The CDR3 runs to 14 residues. Looked up from germline, CDR1 is SNHLY and CDR2 is FYNNEI. The CDR3 reads CASSGQGGTYEQYF. CDR3 in DNA: TGTGCCAGCAGTGGACAGGGTGGCACCTACGAGCAGTACTTC.

This chain connects TRBV5-1 to TRBJ1-2; possibly TRBD1 for D (5 bases). V was clipped by 0 bases and J by 8 bases, with 20 bases between them. This CDR3 contains 16 residues. CDR1 and CDR2 (germline): SGHRS, YFSETQ. For the CDR3, the DNA is TGCGCCAGCAGCTTGGCCCAACAGGCCCCAGATCGGGGCTACACCTTC. Its translation: CASSLAQQAPDRGYTF. The full variable domain, with the rest looked up from reference TRBV5-1 and TRBJ1-2, is KAGVTQTPRYLIKTRGQQVTLSCSPISGHRSVSWYQQTPGQGLQFLFEYFSETQRNKGNFPGRFSGRQFSNSRSEMNVSTLELGDSALYLCASSLAQQAPDRGYTFGSGTRLTVV.

The genes are TRBV11-3 and TRBJ2-3, with D hard to call. The CDR3 is made up of 14 amino acids. The germline V gene has CDR1 SGHNT and CDR2 YENEEA. The germline V and J ends were trimmed by 4 bases and 0 bases, with 8 bases remaining between them. CDR3 nucleotides: TGTGCCAGCAGCTCCGACATTAGCACAGATACGCAGTATTTT. Its protein is CASSSDISTDTQYF.

V and J are TRBV9 and TRBJ2-7; 7 nucleotides agree with TRBD2. Trimming cost V 0 bases and J 7 bases; bases outside gene matches: 7. Germline CDR1 reads SGDLS; CDR2 reads YYNGEE. The CDR3 totals 14 residues. The CDR3 loop reads CASSVEARGGEQYF. CDR3 bases: TGTGCCAGCAGCGTAGAGGCAAGGGGAGGGGAGCAGTACTTC.

CDR3 in amino acids: CASRPATEGGNQPQHF. The CDR3, as DNA: TGTGCCAGCAGACCCGCCACAGAGGGTGGCAATCAGCCCCAGCATTTT. The rearrangement joins TRBV28 to TRBJ1-5; no clear D. The CDR3 spans 16 residues. Between the trimmed V and J ends, which lost 6 bases and 2 bases, there was a span of 17 bases. Germline V gives CDR1 MDHEN, CDR2 SYDVKM.

The DNA for the CDR3 is TGTGCCACCAGTGAATCATCCGGGACTCTAAACACCGGGGAGCTGTTTTTT. Translated: CATSESSGTLNTGELFF. The V call is TRBV24-1, the J call TRBJ2-2, with D possibly TRBD2 on 6 matching bases. The CDR3 is 17 residues long. Germline V gene sequence: CDR1 KGHDR, CDR2 SFDVKD. The ends were cut back, 4 bases at V and 2 bases at J, with 16 bases in the middle.

J is TRBJ1-1 and V is TRBV7-9; possibly TRBD1 for D (5 bases). Germline loops: CDR1 SEHNR, CDR2 FQNEAQ (reference sequence). This CDR3 has 14 residues. V shed 1 base and J shed 1 base, with 7 bases lying between them. The CDR3 DNA sequence: TGTGCCAGCAGCTTAGGTAGGGGGAACACTGAAGCTTTCTTT. Its protein product is CASSLGRGNTEAFF.

The chain uses TRBV23-1 and TRBJ2-1, with 8 bases aligning to TRBD1. TRBV23-1 is reported as an ORF; its role is uncertain. J was trimmed by 0 bases and V by 0 bases; bases with no gene match: 4. The CDR3 has 17 residues. CDR3 in DNA: TGCGCCAGCAGTCAATCATGGACAGGGAACTCCTACAATGAGCAGTTCTTC. Translated: CASSQSWTGNSYNEQFF.

This clone was counted a few times. J is TRBJ1-1 and V is TRBV12-3 or TRBV12-4; D might be TRBD1 (5 bases). The CDR3 is 13 amino acids. Deletions cut 5 bases from V and 4 bases from J, with 11 bases between. This CDR3 is CASSLGEITEAFF. DNA for the CDR3: TGTGCCAGCAGTCTAGGGGAGATCACTGAAGCTTTCTTT.

The rearrangement links TRBV19 to TRBJ2-6, with 9 bases that match TRBD1. Germline lookup yields CDR1 LNHDA and CDR2 SQIVND (reference sequence). There are 18 residues in the CDR3. V lost 11 bases, J lost 2 bases, and 16 bases stayed unmatched. CDR3 sequence reads: CAAGPRRDRDAGANVLTF. CDR3 nucleotide sequence: TGTGCCGCTGGTCCCCGCCGGGACAGGGATGCTGGGGCCAACGTCCTGACTTTC.

This chain uses TRBV5-4 with TRBJ1-6, with a tentative D call TRBD1 (6 bases). Germline values: CDR1 SGHNT, CDR2 YYREEE (reference sequence). Trimming cost V 6 bases and J 10 bases, with 11 bases left between them. The CDR3 contains 12 residues. CDR3 region: CASNPRGSPLHF. CDR3 in DNA: TGTGCCAGCAACCCCAGGGGATCACCCCTCCACTTT.

The chain has TRBV2 and TRBJ1-3; D gene ambiguous. Germline V gene lookup returns CDR1 SNHLY and CDR2 FYNNEI. The V and J ends lost 7 bases and 4 bases respectively, with 14 bases between them. CDR3 length: 14 amino acids. The CDR3 bases are TGTGCCAGCAAGGAGGGTAATACCGGAAACACCATATATTTT. This codes for CASKEGNTGNTIYF.

The chain joins TRBV7-3 to TRBJ1-2; TRBD1 matches 9 bases. This CDR3 has 14 amino acids. CDR1 is SGHTA, CDR2 FQGTGA, per germline. J was trimmed by 4 bases and V by 4 bases; bases with no gene match: 4. The chain's CDR3 is CASSSGQGAYGYTF. The CDR3 DNA is TGTGCCAGCAGCTCGGGACAGGGCGCCTATGGCTACACCTTC.

This clone was seen once. The CDR3 DNA sequence: TGTGCCAGCAGTTACTCGGGACTATACACAGATACGCAGTATTTT. Amino acids: CASSYSGLYTDTQYF. The chain combines TRBV6-2 or TRBV6-3 with TRBJ2-3, with 7 bases aligning to TRBD2. The J segment lost 2 bases and the V segment lost 0 bases, leaving 2 bases of the junction unmatched. Germline values: CDR1 MNHEY, CDR2 SVGEGT. This CDR3 has 15 amino acids.